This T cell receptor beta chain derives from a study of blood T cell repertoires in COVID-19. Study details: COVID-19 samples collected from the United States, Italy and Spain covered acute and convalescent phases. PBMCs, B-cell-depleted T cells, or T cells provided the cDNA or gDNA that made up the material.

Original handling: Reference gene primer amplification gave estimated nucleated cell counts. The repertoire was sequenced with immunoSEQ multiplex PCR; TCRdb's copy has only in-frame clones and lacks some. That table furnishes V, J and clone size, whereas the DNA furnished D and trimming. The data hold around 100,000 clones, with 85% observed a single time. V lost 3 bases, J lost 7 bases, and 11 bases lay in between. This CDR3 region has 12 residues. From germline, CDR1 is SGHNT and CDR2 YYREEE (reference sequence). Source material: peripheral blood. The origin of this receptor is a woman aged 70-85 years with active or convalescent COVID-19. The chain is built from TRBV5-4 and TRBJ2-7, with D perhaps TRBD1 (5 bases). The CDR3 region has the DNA TGTGCCAGCAGCTCGGCTCGACAGGAGCAGTACTTC. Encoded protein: CASSSARQEQYF.